This is a list of T cell receptor beta chains from one sample in a study of T-cell memory formation after mild COVID-19. TCRdb processed the 5' RACE reads anew with MiXCR; each CDR3 protein has one entry. The sample carries around 200,000 distinct CDR3 sequences, just over 9.5% recorded once. The sample taken for sequencing was PBMCs or a T cell subset sorted from them (not recorded which). The receptors were gathered from a man aged 18 to 35 who had mild COVID-19 (a few samples of this study predate the infection). Cell type and time point are not known. Each CDR3 is given with its conserved first and last residue. Fields, in order: D gene, V gene, J gene, clone size, CDR3 DNA, CDR3 protein. The D gene is left open where the match is weak. Size is stated for part of the rows, as once, few or many counts, or as a class when the clone is expanded.

>NA|TRBV20-1|TRBJ2-7|few
TGCAGTGCTAGAAGCGGGTTCGAGCAGTACTTC
CSARSGFEQYF
>NA|TRBV6-5|TRBJ1-6|NA
TGTGCCAGCAGTTACTCAGGTCAACGTCCACCCCTCCACTTT
CASSYSGQRPPLHF
>NA|TRBV7-6|TRBJ1-3|many
TGTGCCAGCAGCTTAGCGCTAAGAAGGGGCCACTCTGGAAACACCATATATTTT
CASSLALRRGHSGNTIYF
>TRBD2|TRBV4-2|TRBJ2-5|few
TGTGCCAGCAGCCAAGCCCCGGGACTAGCCCAAGAGACCCAGTACTTC
CASSQAPGLAQETQYF
>TRBD2|TRBV6-6|TRBJ2-1|NA
TGTGCCAGCAGTTACCCTACCAGACTAGCGGGGGGGAGCTCGGCGAATGAGCAGTTCTTC
CASSYPTRLAGGSSANEQFF
>TRBD1|TRBV20-1|TRBJ1-3|many
TGCAGTGCGGGACAGCCCCAAGGAAACACCATATATTTT
CSAGQPQGNTIYF
>NA|TRBV24-1|TRBJ2-1|NA
TGTGCCACCAGTGGCCAGCGGTTTGAGCAGTTCTTC
CATSGQRFEQFF
>NA|TRBV29-1|TRBJ2-1|NA
TGCAGCGTTGCACCACCGGGCTACAATGAGCAGTTCTTC
CSVAPPGYNEQFF
>NA|TRBV4-3|TRBJ2-2|many
TGCGCCAGCAGCCAAGATCCGGCAGGGGCCGGGGAGCTGTTTTTT
CASSQDPAGAGELFF
>NA|TRBV7-3|TRBJ2-1|NA
TGTGCCAGCAGCTCCGACGCTTTGCGTGAGCAGTTCTTC
CASSSDALREQFF